These T cell receptor beta chains were read from a single sample in a study of blood T cell repertoires in COVID-19. Sequenced by immunoSEQ multiplex PCR; TCRdb stores in-frame clones only, minus some. The repertoire holds roughly 400,000 clones, with 70% to 90% as singletons. What was sequenced was PBMCs or T cells enriched from blood (not recorded which). The receptor source for this set is a woman aged 18 to 35 who had been exposed to COVID-19. Each CDR3 is given with its conserved first and last residue. The D gene is left open where the match is weak. Only some rows state a clone size, as once, few, many or a class for expanded clones.

v_call	d_call	j_call	clone_size	cdr3_length	cdr3_aa	cdr3_nt
TRBV12-3/TRBV12-4	TRBD1	TRBJ2-7	NA	13	CASSLDGTAEQYF	TGTGCCAGCAGCTTAGATGGGACAGCGGAGCAGTACTTC
TRBV28	TRBD2	TRBJ2-1	NA	17	CASGSGGAMSSYNEQFF	TGTGCCAGCGGCAGCGGGGGGGCCATGAGCTCCTACAATGAGCAGTTCTTC
TRBV7-3	TRBD1	TRBJ2-6	NA	18	CASSLAGTGSSGANVLTF	TGTGCCAGCAGCTTGGCCGGGACAGGGTCATCCGGGGCCAACGTCCTGACTTTC
TRBV6-4	NA	TRBJ2-1	NA	14	CASSEGGDHNEQFF	TGTGCCAGCAGTGAAGGCGGGGATCACAATGAGCAGTTCTTC
TRBV13	NA	TRBJ1-3	NA	15	CASHWRGSSGNTIYF	TGTGCCAGCCATTGGAGGGGTAGCTCTGGAAACACCATATATTTT
TRBV6-5	NA	TRBJ1-5	once	10	CASGSQPQHF	TGTGCCAGCGGGAGTCAGCCCCAGCATTTT
TRBV29-1	TRBD1	TRBJ1-1	once	15	CSVEDLSGGRTEAFF	TGCAGCGTTGAAGACCTGTCAGGGGGCAGGACTGAAGCTTTCTTT
TRBV25-1	TRBD1	TRBJ2-1	NA	15	CASSVTGGSYNEQFF	TGTGCCAGCAGTGTCACAGGGGGCTCCTACAATGAGCAGTTCTTC
TRBV27	TRBD2	TRBJ2-1	NA	17	CATKGSSGGLLYNEQFF	TGTGCCACCAAGGGTTCTAGCGGGGGGCTCCTATACAATGAGCAGTTCTTC
TRBV7-9	TRBD1	TRBJ1-4	NA	17	CASSFPGDRSLNEKLFF	TGTGCCAGCAGCTTCCCCGGGGACAGAAGTCTTAATGAAAAACTGTTTTTT
TRBV28	TRBD2	TRBJ2-7	NA	13	CASSWGRAYEQYF	TGTGCCAGCTCCTGGGGGAGGGCCTACGAGCAGTACTTC
TRBV7-2	TRBD1	TRBJ1-5	NA	16	CASSSSDRGRSQPQHF	TGTGCCAGCAGCTCCTCCGACAGGGGACGTAGTCAGCCCCAGCATTTT
TRBV6-1	TRBD2	TRBJ2-5	NA	17	CASSEAPGGRAQETQYF	TGTGCCAGCAGTGAAGCGCCTGGCGGGAGGGCCCAAGAGACCCAGTACTTC
TRBV27	TRBD2	TRBJ2-3	NA	15	CASSSGTSGKDTQYF	TGTGCCAGCAGTTCGGGGACTAGCGGAAAAGATACGCAGTATTTT
TRBV10-3	NA	TRBJ2-5	NA	12	CAISPDGETQYF	TGTGCCATCAGTCCAGACGGGGAGACCCAGTACTTC
TRBV27	TRBD1	TRBJ1-1	NA	16	CASSLSGTGVRAEAFF	TGTGCCAGCAGTTTATCCGGGACAGGGGTGAGGGCTGAAGCTTTCTTT
TRBV2	TRBD1	TRBJ1-5	NA	15	CASSGGQGFGQPQHF	TGTGCCAGCAGTGGGGGACAGGGGTTTGGTCAGCCCCAGCATTTT
TRBV11-3	TRBD2	TRBJ2-1	NA	16	CASSQRTSGVYNEQFF	TGTGCCAGCAGCCAGAGGACGAGCGGGGTATACAATGAGCAGTTCTTC
TRBV5-4	TRBD2	TRBJ2-1	NA	15	CASSQGLATYNEQFF	TGTGCCAGCAGCCAGGGACTAGCGACCTACAATGAGCAGTTCTTC
TRBV30	TRBD1	TRBJ1-2	NA	14	CAWAPPTGGYGYTF	TGTGCCTGGGCCCCACCGACAGGGGGATATGGCTACACCTTC
TRBV6-1	TRBD1	TRBJ1-2	NA	15	CASSDPTGDSYGYTF	TGTGCCAGCAGTGACCCGACAGGGGACTCCTATGGCTACACCTTC
TRBV7-6	TRBD1	TRBJ1-2	NA	14	CASSLATGGYGYTF	TGTGCCAGCAGCTTAGCGACAGGGGGTTATGGCTACACCTTC
TRBV27	TRBD2	TRBJ2-1	few	17	CASITSRGLAGACEQFF	TGTGCCAGCATCACGTCGAGGGGACTAGCGGGAGCGTGTGAGCAGTTCTTC
TRBV2	NA	TRBJ2-1	NA	17	CASSSKGLARSYNEQFF	TGTGCCAGCAGTTCTAAGGGGCTAGCGCGCTCCTACAATGAGCAGTTCTTC
TRBV18	NA	TRBJ1-5	NA	14	CASSPVAGNQPQHF	TGTGCCAGCTCACCAGTAGCGGGAAATCAGCCCCAGCATTTT
TRBV9	NA	TRBJ1-1	NA	13	CASSGGMNTEAFF	TGTGCCAGCAGCGGCGGCATGAACACTGAAGCTTTCTTT
TRBV4-1	TRBD1	TRBJ1-1	NA	15	CASSQETGTNTEAFF	TGCGCCAGCAGCCAAGAGACAGGGACGAACACTGAAGCTTTCTTT
TRBV27	NA	TRBJ2-3	NA	15	CASRPLAPSTDTQYF	TGTGCCAGCAGACCGCTAGCCCCTAGCACAGATACGCAGTATTTT
TRBV4-2	NA	TRBJ1-1	NA	13	CASSALGGVVAFF	TGTGCCAGCAGCGCCTTAGGGGGGGTCGTAGCTTTCTTT
TRBV2	NA	TRBJ1-5	NA	11	CASSVGQPQHF	TGTGCCAGCAGTGTCGGTCAGCCCCAGCATTTT
TRBV21-1	NA	TRBJ2-3	NA	19	CASPTVEPLAGGNTDTQYF	TGTGCCAGCCCGACAGTTGAGCCCCTAGCGGGAGGGAACACAGATACGCAGTATTTT
TRBV28	NA	TRBJ2-7	NA	15	CASSPISGTDYEQYF	TGTGCCAGCAGTCCCATTAGCGGGACAGACTACGAGCAGTACTTC
TRBV7-2	TRBD1	TRBJ2-7	NA	18	CASSSHPTGQTFLALEYF	TGTGCCAGCAGCTCCCACCCTACGGGACAGACCTTTTTAGCACTTGAGTACTTC
TRBV5-4	TRBD2	TRBJ2-5	NA	16	CASSPTSSIYQETQYF	TGTGCCAGCAGTCCGACTAGCAGCATTTACCAAGAGACCCAGTACTTC
TRBV5-5	NA	TRBJ1-5	few	13	CASSLGHNQPQHF	TGTGCCAGCAGCTTGGGACACAATCAGCCCCAGCATTTT
TRBV11-2	NA	TRBJ2-4	NA	17	CASSLFSPRLAKNIQYF	TGTGCCAGCAGCTTATTTAGCCCCCGACTAGCCAAAAACATTCAGTACTTC
TRBV25-1	NA	TRBJ2-7	NA	13	CASSGYGSYEQYF	TGTGCCAGCAGTGGATACGGGTCCTACGAGCAGTACTTC
TRBV11-1	TRBD1	TRBJ2-1	NA	14	CASSPGTGLYEQFF	TGTGCCAGCAGCCCCGGGACAGGGCTCTACGAGCAGTTCTTC
TRBV21-1	NA	TRBJ2-7	NA	14	CASSKVREGYEQYF	TGTGCCAGCAGCAAGGTAAGGGAGGGGTACGAGCAGTACTTC
TRBV6-6	TRBD1	TRBJ2-7	NA	14	CASSPGTGSYEQYF	TGTGCCAGCAGCCCCGGGACAGGGTCCTACGAGCAGTACTTC
TRBV4-3	NA	TRBJ2-7	NA	16	CASSHLLGGVSYEQYF	TGCGCCAGCAGCCATCTCCTGGGCGGGGTCTCCTACGAGCAGTACTTC
TRBV28	TRBD1	TRBJ1-5	NA	15	CANGVRQGPNQPQHF	TGTGCCAACGGGGTCCGACAGGGACCCAATCAGCCCCAGCATTTT
TRBV9	TRBD1	TRBJ2-5	NA	15	CASSGRDRLSETQYF	TGTGCCAGCAGCGGACGGGACAGACTCTCCGAGACCCAGTACTTC
TRBV19	NA	TRBJ2-1	NA	12	CASSQGNNEQFF	TGTGCCAGTAGCCAGGGGAACAATGAGCAGTTCTTC
TRBV2	TRBD2	TRBJ2-3	NA	17	CASSEGRLAGVSDTQYF	TGTGCCAGCAGTGAAGGTCGACTAGCGGGAGTCTCAGATACGCAGTATTTT
TRBV11-3	NA	TRBJ2-1	NA	15	CASSLDPGHYNEQFF	TGTGCCAGCAGCTTAGACCCCGGACATTACAATGAGCAGTTCTTC
TRBV27	TRBD1	TRBJ1-2	NA	16	CASSVRGQGAGSGYTF	TGTGCCAGCAGTGTAAGGGGACAGGGGGCGGGTTCCGGCTACACCTTC
TRBV10-3	NA	TRBJ2-3	NA	17	CAISESNGPVSTDTQYF	TGTGCCATCAGTGAGTCGAATGGCCCAGTAAGCACAGATACGCAGTATTTT
TRBV5-1	TRBD1	TRBJ1-2	NA	14	CASSLGTGGYGYTF	TGCGCCAGCAGCTTGGGGACAGGGGGTTATGGCTACACCTTC